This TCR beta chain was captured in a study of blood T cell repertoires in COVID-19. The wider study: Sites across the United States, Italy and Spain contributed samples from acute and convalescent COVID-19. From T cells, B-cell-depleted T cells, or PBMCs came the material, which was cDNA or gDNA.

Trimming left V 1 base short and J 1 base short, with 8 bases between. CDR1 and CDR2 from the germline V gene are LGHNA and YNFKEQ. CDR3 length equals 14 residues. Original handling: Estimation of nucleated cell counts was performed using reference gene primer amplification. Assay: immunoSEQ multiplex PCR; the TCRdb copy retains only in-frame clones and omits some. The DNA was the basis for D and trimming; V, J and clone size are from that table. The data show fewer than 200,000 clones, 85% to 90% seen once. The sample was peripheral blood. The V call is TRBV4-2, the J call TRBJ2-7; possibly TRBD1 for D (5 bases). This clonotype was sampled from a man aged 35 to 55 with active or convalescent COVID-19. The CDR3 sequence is CASSQVQGSYEQYF. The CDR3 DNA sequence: TGTGCCAGCAGCCAAGTTCAGGGTTCCTACGAGCAGTACTTC.